The source of this T cell receptor beta chain is a study of T cell responses to AZD1222 COVID-19 vaccine. Note on this clone: The antigen is not known.

Study conclusions and caveats: No repertoire was sampled before or during the peak T cell response, only after it. Baseline serostatus was positive in only six AZD1222 recipients. Of spike-specific TCRs, nearly half reportedly target regions left unmutated in variants. Donors were largely white British and mainly female; clonal diversity was possibly underestimated.

Assay used: immunoSEQ multiplex PCR; TCRdb lists only in-frame clones, some missing. Of approximately 130,000 clones listed, roughly 87% were seen once; the top ten hold more than 5.5%. The sequence was obtained from an adult who received the AZD1222 COVID-19 vaccine. The specimen comprised peripheral blood, sampled 28 days after the second AZD1222 dose.

The CDR3: CASSPKPGTSGVVNEQFF. The CDR3 nucleotides are TGTGCCAGCAGCCCCAAACCTGGGACTAGCGGGGTGGTAAATGAGCAGTTCTTC. This chain links TRBV3-1 (or the pseudogene TRBV3-2) with TRBJ2-1; 13 nucleotides agree with TRBD2. J gave up 7 bases and V 4 bases, and 13 bases lay outside the gene matches. This CDR3 spans 18 amino acids. Germline-derived CDR1 and CDR2 are LGHDT and YNNKEL (reference sequence).